Given below is one TCR beta chain in context. Its cognate antigen is unknown. The same CDR3 also results from other DNA sequences found in this sample. Repertoires were generated with immunoSEQ multiplex PCR, while TCRdb's copy carries only in-frame clones and drops some. The repertoire holds about 2 million clones, with just under 95% as singletons. The data stem from a study of shared clonotypes between healthy human individuals. General observations from the study: Larger estimated richness was generally recorded for naive subsets relative to memory subsets. It was observed that 4% to 6% of naive CD4 clonotypes were shared across a few donors.

The germline V gene encodes CDR1 MGHRA and CDR2 YSYEKL. With 3 bases removed from V and 0 bases from J, the gap between germline ends came to 5 bases. The CDR3 totals 13 residues. Terminally differentiated effector memory CD45RA+ cells were excluded from the naive CD8 cells, which were CD45RO-negative and positively selected for CCR7. This sequence originates from a man younger than 35 in good health. Material for sequencing was naive CD8+ T cells sorted from blood. V usage is TRBV4-1 and J usage is TRBJ1-2; D ambiguous. CDR3 nucleotides: TGCGCCAGCAGCCAGGCGGCTAACTATGGCTACACCTTC. Its protein product is CASSQAANYGYTF.